The T cell receptor (beta chain) described here comes from a study of technical replicates of blood from a handful of donors. The repertoire was sequenced with immunoSEQ multiplex PCR; TCRdb's copy has only in-frame clones and lacks some. Among around 63,000 clones listed, 98% were seen once. The sequence was collected from a human donor in good health. Sequencing was performed on T cells isolated from PBMCs.

Here the CDR3 DNA reads TGCGCCAGCAGCTCGACAGGGATTCAGGGAACAGATACGCAGTATTTT. Translated, it gives CASSSTGIQGTDTQYF. The V call is TRBV5-1, the J call TRBJ2-3, with TRBD1 identical over 7 bases. The CDR3 has 16 residues. CDR1 and CDR2 from the germline V gene are SGHRS and YFSETQ. With 3 bases clipped from V and 3 bases from J, the junction kept 10 bases outside the gene matches. The complete variable domain, with remaining parts taken from reference TRBV5-1 and TRBJ2-3, reads KAGVTQTPRYLIKTRGQQVTLSCSPISGHRSVSWYQQTPGQGLQFLFEYFSETQRNKGNFPGRFSGRQFSNSRSEMNVSTLELGDSALYLCASSSTGIQGTDTQYFGPGTRLTVL.